This T cell receptor (beta chain) came from a study of PD-1 blockade in mismatch repair-deficient tumors. Study overall: Enrolled about 2012-2016, patients had progressing, pretreated mismatch repair-deficient cancers of 11 to 13 types.

Mismatch repair deficiency was confirmed in all patients, by PCR or immunohistochemistry. A few pembrolizumab responders had their TCRs sequenced. V was trimmed by 4 bases and J by 7 bases, leaving 9 bases between them. There are 12 residues in the CDR3. Germline assignment: CDR1 SGHDT and CDR2 YYEEEE. Findings and caveats of the study: Rapid post-treatment expansion, then contraction, generally preceding radiologic response, marked tumor-resident clones.

Assay: immunoSEQ multiplex PCR; the TCRdb copy retains only in-frame clones and omits some. The data show about 100,000 clones, with 82% seen just once and approximately 6.5% held by the top ten. Note on this clone: The antigen is unknown.

Sequences were derived from peripheral blood, sampled about 36 weeks after starting pembrolizumab. The chain recombines TRBV5-6 with TRBJ2-1, with D perhaps assigned TRBD1 or TRBD2 (5 bases each). The receptor's source is an adult with mismatch repair-deficient cancer. CDR3 in DNA: TGTGCCAGCAGCCTTGGGGGAAATGAGCAGTTCTTC. Translating gives CASSLGGNEQFF.